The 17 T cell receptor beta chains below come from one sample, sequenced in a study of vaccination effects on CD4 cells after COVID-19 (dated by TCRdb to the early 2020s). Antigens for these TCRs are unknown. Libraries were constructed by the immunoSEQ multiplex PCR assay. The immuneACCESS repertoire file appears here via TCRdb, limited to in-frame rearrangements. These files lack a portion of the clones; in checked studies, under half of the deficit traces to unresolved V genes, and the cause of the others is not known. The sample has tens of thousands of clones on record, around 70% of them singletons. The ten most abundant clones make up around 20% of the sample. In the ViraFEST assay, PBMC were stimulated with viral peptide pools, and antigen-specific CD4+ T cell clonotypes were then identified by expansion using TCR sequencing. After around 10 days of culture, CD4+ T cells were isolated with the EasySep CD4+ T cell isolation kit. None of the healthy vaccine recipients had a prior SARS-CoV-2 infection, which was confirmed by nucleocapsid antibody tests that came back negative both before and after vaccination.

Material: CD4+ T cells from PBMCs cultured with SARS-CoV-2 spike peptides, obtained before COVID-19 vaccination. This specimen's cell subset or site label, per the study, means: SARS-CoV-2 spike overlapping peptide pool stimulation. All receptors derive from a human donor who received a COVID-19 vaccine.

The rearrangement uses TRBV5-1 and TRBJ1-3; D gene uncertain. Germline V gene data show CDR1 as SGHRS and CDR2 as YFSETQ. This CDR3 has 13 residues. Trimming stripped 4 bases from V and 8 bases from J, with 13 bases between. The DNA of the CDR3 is TGCGCCAGCAGCCCAGACGGGGTGGACACCATATATTTT. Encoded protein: CASSPDGVDTIYF.

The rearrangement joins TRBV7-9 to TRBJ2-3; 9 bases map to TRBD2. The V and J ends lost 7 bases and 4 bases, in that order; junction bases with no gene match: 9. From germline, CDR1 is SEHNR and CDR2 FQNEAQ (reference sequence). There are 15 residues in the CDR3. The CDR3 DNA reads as TGTGCCAGCACGCGCGGGAGGGCCGAGGCAGATACGCAGTATTTT. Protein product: CASTRGRAEADTQYF.

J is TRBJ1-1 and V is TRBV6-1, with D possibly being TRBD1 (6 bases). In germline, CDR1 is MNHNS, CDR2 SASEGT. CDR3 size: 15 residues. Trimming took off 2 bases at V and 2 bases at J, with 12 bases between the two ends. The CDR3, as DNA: TGTGCCAGCAGTGAAATAGGGACACTAAACACTGAAGCTTTCTTT. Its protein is CASSEIGTLNTEAFF.

The CDR3 sequence: CASSMGQEVDYGYTF. CDR3 DNA sequence: TGTGCCAGCAGCATGGGACAGGAGGTGGACTATGGCTACACCTTC. The chain is built from TRBV5-6 and TRBJ1-2; 8 bases align to TRBD1. This CDR3 is built from 15 residues. The germline V gene has CDR1 SGHDT and CDR2 YYEEEE. The trim removed 4 bases at V and 3 bases at J, leaving 8 bases unmatched.

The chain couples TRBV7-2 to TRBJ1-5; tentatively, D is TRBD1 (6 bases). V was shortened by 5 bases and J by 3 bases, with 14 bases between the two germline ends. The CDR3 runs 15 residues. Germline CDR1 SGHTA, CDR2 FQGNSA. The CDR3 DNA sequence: TGTGCCAGCAGCCCCCAGGCAGGGGTCAATCAGCCCCAGCATTTT. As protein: CASSPQAGVNQPQHF.

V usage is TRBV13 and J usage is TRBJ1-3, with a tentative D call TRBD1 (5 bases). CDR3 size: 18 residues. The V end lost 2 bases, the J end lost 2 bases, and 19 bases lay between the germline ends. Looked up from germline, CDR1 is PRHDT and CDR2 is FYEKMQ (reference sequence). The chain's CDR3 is CASSLSGRVPGAGNTIYF. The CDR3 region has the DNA TGTGCCAGCAGCTTATCAGGGCGGGTTCCTGGGGCTGGAAACACCATATATTTT.

The CDR3 protein is CASSLWPATSNTDTQYF. The CDR3 DNA reads as TGTGCCAGCAGCCTTTGGCCGGCGACTTCAAACACAGATACGCAGTATTTT. The rearrangement joins TRBV3-1 (or the pseudogene TRBV3-2) to TRBJ2-3; unclear D gene. Trimming took off 4 bases at V and 2 bases at J, with 19 bases between the two ends. The CDR3 is 17 residues long. Germline loops: CDR1 LGHDT, CDR2 YNNKEL (reference sequence).

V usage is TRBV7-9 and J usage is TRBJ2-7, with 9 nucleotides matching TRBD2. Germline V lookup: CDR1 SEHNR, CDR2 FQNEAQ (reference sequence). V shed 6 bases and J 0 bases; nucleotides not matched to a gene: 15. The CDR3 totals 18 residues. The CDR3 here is CASRPPAGGPPGSYEQYF. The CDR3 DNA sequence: TGTGCCAGCAGGCCCCCGGCGGGAGGGCCTCCCGGCTCCTACGAGCAGTACTTC.

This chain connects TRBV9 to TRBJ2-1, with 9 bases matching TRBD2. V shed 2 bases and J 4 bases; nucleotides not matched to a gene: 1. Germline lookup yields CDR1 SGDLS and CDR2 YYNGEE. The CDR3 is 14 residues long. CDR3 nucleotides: TGTGCCAGCAGCGTCAGCGGGGGGTACAATGAGCAGTTCTTC. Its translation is CASSVSGGYNEQFF.

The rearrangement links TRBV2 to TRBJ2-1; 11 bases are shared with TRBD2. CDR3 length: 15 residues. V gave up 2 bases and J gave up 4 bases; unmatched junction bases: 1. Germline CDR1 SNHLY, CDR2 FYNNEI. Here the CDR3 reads CASSELAGGYNEQFF. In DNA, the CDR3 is TGTGCCAGCAGTGAACTAGCGGGAGGTTACAATGAGCAGTTCTTC.

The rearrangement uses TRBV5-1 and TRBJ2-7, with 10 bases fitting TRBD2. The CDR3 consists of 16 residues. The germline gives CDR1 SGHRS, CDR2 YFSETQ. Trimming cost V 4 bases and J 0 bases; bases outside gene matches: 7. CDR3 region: CASSPDSGGNSYEQYF. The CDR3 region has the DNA TGCGCCAGCAGCCCAGATAGCGGGGGGAACTCCTACGAGCAGTACTTC.

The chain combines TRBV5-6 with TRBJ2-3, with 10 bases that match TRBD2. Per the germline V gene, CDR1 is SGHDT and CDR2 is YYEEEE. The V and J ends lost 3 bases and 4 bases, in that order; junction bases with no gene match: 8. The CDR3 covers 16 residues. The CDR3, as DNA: TGTGCCAGCAGCTCTACCGGGACTAGCGCGTCAGATACGCAGTATTTT. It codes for CASSSTGTSASDTQYF.

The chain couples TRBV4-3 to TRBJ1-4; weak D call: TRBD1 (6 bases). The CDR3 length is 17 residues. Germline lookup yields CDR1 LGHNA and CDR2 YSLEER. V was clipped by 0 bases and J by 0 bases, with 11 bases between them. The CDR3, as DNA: TGCGCCAGCAGCCAAGACGCACGACAGGCAACTAATGAAAAACTGTTTTTT. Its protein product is CASSQDARQATNEKLFF.

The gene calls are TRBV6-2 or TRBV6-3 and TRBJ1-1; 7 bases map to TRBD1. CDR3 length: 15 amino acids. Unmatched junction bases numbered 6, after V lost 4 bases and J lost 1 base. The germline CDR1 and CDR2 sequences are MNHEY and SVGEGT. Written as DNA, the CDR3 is TGTGCCAGCAGTTCGCACAGGGGCAAGAACACTGAAGCTTTCTTT. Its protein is CASSSHRGKNTEAFF.

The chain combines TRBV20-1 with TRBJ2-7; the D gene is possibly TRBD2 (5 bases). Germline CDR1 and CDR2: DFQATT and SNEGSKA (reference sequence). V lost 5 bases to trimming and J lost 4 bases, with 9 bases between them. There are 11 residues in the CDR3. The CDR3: CSAHSGYEQYF. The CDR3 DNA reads TGCAGTGCTCACAGCGGTTACGAGCAGTACTTC.

The CDR3 DNA is TGTGCCAGCAGTTTGGGGCAGACCTACGAGCAGTACTTC. Amino acids: CASSLGQTYEQYF. V gene TRBV12-3 or TRBV12-4 combines with J gene TRBJ2-7, with D maybe TRBD1 (5 bases). The CDR3 contains 13 residues. The V and J ends lost 3 bases and 2 bases respectively, with 8 bases between them.

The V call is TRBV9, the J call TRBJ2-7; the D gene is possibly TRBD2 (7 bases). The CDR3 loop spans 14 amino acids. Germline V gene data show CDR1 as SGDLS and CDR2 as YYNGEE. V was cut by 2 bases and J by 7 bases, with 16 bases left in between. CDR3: CASSVGGGGWEQYF. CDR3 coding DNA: TGTGCCAGCAGCGTTGGGGGGGGCGGCTGGGAGCAGTACTTC. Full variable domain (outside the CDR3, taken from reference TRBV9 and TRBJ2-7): DSGVTQTPKHLITATGQRVTLRCSPRSGDLSVYWYQQSLDQGLQFLIQYYNGEERAKGNILERFSAQQFPDLHSELNLSSLELGDSALYFCASSVGGGGWEQYFGPGTRLTVT.